The entry below gives a single TCR beta chain sequence along with its context. The antigen this receptor binds is unknown. No base quality information exists; no much larger clone differs at one position. The CDR3 sequence holds 16 residues, the cysteine and phenylalanine included. Solely the CDR3 DNA is kept, with 48 bases framed from the first base. Trimming removed 2 bases from V and 4 bases from J, leaving 17 bases between the germline ends. Based on the germline V gene, the CDR1 and CDR2 sequences are MNHEY and SVGAGI. This specimen belongs to a study of shared clonotypes between healthy human individuals (dated by TCRdb to the early 2020s). At the level of the whole study: The cohort included a few men and a couple of women between 18 and 49 years of age. The study deeply sequenced blood TCR repertoires of about 5 healthy adults to estimate repertoire size and the extent of clonotype sharing between individuals. Different laboratories and diverse techniques were used to prepare libraries and sequence TCR repertoires, to increase sequencing depth and limit assay-specific biases. Leukapheresis yielded between about 0.85 and 10 billion PBMCs per donor. Broad study findings and their caveats: Pairwise subsampling indicated that sequencing depth was expected to affect the degree of clonotype sharing among donors. Sampling was restricted to blood, and TCR repertoires in tissues likely differ from the TCR repertoires found in blood. The small number of donors limited the genetic and exposure-history diversity represented.

Using the deep immunoSEQ assay, TCR CDR3 regions were amplified from genomic DNA by multiplex PCR. Genomic DNA extracted from each cell subset was distributed evenly over all wells of several immunoSEQ 96-well plates, and each plate served as one replicate. For unsorted PBMC, each replicate PCR was loaded with roughly 330 ng genomic DNA, equivalent to 30,000 or so T cell genomes. Genomic DNA from unsorted PBMC was sequenced over ten immunoSEQ deep assay plates. Purified libraries were quantified with a Qubit 3.0 fluorometer, sized on a Bioanalyzer 2100, and re-quantified with the KAPA Library Quantification kit. Every immunoSEQ 96-well plate was sequenced on a dedicated single-read 150-cycle Illumina NextSeq 550 flow cell. The paper's processing steps were these. Because the immunoSEQ output included only junctional sequences and no quality scores, the filtering could not be the same as the filtering used for full-length reads. To assign V/J genes and CDR3, sequences were annotated using PyIR, a Python wrapper for IgBLAST v1.9, with IMGT germline references. Reads with weak V/J assignments (E-value above 1e-6), missing CDR3, stop codons, out-of-frame junctions, or ambiguous translated residues were removed. A V3J clonotype was defined by an identical inferred V gene, J gene, and CDR3 amino acid sequence. The percentage overlap between two repertoires was calculated by dividing the number of shared unique clonotypes by the size of the smaller repertoire. RTK rarefaction, the Chao1 estimator, and Recon v2.1 estimates of unobserved clonotypes were used to assess repertoire richness. As stored in TCRdb, this immuneACCESS dataset retains in-frame rearrangements with V and J assigned. A fraction of the clones does not appear; measured against another copy, unresolved V genes explain less than half of the discrepancy, and the remainder lacks a known reason. That table is the source of V, J and clone size, and D and trimming were worked out from the DNA. For this sample there are about 480,000 clones; roughly 78% appear just once. The leading ten clones occupy 10% to 15% of the sample.

Healthy HIV-negative adults with no recently reported acute infections or vaccinations were included as donors. Every donor was a Caucasian adult residing in Nashville, Tennessee, USA. In the unsorted samples, 70 million to 95 million PBMCs were counted, and genomic DNA was extracted using the QIAamp DNA Blood Mini kit. After blood collection by leukapheresis, PBMCs were isolated using Ficoll-Histopaque density gradient centrifugation and then cryopreserved in the vapor phase of liquid nitrogen. The sample taken for sequencing was PBMCs. The chain couples TRBV6-5 to TRBJ1-1; TRBD1 is a possible D gene, resting on 6 matching bases. This sequence originates from a woman aged 40 to 49 in good health. Some clones in this sample may be carry-over from other donors' samples. The DNA sequence is as follows: TGTGCCAGCAGTTACGGGGCTATAACAGGGCCCACTGAAGCTTTCTTT. This encodes CASSYGAITGPTEAFF.